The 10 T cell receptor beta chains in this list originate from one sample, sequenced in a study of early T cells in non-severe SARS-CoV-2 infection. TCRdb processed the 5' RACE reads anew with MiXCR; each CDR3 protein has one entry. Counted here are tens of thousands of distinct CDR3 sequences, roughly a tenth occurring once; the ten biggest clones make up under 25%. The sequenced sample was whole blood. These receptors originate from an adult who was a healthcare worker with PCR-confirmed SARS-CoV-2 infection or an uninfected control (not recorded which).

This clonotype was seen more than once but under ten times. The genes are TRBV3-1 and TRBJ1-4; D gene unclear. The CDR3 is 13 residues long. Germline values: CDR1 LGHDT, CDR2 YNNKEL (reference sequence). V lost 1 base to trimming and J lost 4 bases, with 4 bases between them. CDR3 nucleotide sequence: TGTGCCAGCAGCCAAGGAGATAATGAAAAACTGTTTTTT. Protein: CASSQGDNEKLFF.

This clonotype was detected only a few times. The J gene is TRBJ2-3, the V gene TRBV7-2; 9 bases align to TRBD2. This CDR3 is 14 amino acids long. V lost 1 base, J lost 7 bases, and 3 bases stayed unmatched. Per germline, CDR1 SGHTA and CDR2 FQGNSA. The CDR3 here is CASSLGSGGYTQYF. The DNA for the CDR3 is TGTGCCAGCAGCTTAGGTAGCGGGGGTTATACGCAGTATTTT.

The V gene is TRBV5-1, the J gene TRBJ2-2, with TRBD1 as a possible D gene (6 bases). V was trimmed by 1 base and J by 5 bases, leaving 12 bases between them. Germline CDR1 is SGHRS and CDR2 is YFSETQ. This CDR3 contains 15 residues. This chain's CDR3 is CASSLKGDETGELFF. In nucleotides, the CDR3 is TGCGCCAGCAGCTTGAAGGGGGATGAGACCGGGGAGCTGTTTTTT.

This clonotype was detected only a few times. The CDR3 loop is CASSPNLGVRTEAFF. DNA for the CDR3: TGCGCCAGCAGCCCAAATCTGGGGGTACGCACTGAAGCTTTCTTT. The chain couples TRBV10-1 to TRBJ1-1; D is perhaps TRBD1 (5 bases). The germline CDR1 and CDR2 sequences are WNHNN and SYGVQD (reference sequence). The CDR3 spans 15 residues. The V end was cut by 6 bases, the J end by 4 bases, with 18 bases between.

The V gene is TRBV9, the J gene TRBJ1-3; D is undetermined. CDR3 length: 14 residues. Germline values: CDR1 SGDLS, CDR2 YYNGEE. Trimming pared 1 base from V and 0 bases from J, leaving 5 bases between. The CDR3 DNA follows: TGTGCCAGCAGCGTAACAAGCTCTGGAAACACCATATATTTT. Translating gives CASSVTSSGNTIYF.

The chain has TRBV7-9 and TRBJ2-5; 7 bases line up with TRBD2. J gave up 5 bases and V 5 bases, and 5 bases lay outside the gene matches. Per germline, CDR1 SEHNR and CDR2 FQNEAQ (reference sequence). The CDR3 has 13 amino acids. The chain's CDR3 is CASSHGAGETQYF. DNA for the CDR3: TGTGCCAGCAGCCATGGAGCGGGGGAGACCCAGTACTTC.

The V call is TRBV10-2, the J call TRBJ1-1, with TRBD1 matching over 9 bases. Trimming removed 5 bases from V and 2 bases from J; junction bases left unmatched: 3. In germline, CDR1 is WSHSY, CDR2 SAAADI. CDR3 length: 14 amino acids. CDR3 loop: CASSMGQGNTEAFF. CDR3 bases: TGCGCCAGCAGTATGGGACAGGGCAACACTGAAGCTTTCTTT.

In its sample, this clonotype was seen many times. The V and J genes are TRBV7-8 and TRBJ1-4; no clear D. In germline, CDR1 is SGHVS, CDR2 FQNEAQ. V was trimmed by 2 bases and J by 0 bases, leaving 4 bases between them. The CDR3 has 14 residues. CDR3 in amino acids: CASSLLATNEKLFF. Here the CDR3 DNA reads TGTGCCAGCAGCTTACTTGCAACTAATGAAAAACTGTTTTTT.

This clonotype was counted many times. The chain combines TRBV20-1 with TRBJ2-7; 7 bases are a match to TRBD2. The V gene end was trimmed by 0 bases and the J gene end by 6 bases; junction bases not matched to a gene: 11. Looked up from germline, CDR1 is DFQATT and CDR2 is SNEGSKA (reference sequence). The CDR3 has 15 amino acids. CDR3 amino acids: CSARDPRGREGEQYF. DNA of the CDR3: TGCAGTGCTAGAGATCCCCGGGGGAGGGAGGGCGAGCAGTACTTC.

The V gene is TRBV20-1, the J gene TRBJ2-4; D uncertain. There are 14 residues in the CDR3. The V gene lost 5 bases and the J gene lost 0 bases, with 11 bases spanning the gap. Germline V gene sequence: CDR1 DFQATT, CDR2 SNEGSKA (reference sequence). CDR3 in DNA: TGCAGTGCTGGAAAAAACATAGCCAAAAACATTCAGTACTTC. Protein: CSAGKNIAKNIQYF.